This T cell receptor beta chain was sequenced during a study of cytomegalovirus exposure and HLA in healthy donors. Study observations and caveats: Follow-up analysis later connected one missense variant in DCLRE1C with trimming of TCR beta V- and J-genes.

About this clone itself: Its cognate antigen is unknown.

With 60 Vbeta and 13 Jbeta primers, the PCR was carried out. Method: immunoSEQ multiplex PCR; TCRdb's copy keeps in-frame clones and lacks some. The table has around 190,000 clones, over 60% seen once. Trimming cost V 7 bases and J 3 bases, with 14 bases left between them. CDR1 is SGHTA, CDR2 FQGNSA, per germline. The CDR3 is made up of 14 amino acids. The V call is TRBV7-2, the J call TRBJ2-3; D perhaps matches TRBD2 (6 bases). The sequence derives from a middle-aged woman in good health and CMV-seronegative. Sequenced sample: PBMCs. CDR3 amino acids: CASIPSAGTDTQYF. CDR3 in DNA: TGTGCCAGCATCCCGTCGGCGGGGACAGATACGCAGTATTTT.